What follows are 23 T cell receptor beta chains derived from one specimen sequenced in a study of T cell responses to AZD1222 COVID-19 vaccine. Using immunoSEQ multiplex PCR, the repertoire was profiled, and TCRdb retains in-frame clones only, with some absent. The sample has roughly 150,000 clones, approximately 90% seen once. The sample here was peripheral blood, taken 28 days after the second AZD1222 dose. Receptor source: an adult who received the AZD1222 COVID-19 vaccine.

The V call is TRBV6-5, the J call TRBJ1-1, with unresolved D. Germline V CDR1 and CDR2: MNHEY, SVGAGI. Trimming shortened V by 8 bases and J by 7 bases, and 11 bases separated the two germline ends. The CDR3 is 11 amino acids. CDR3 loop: CASHEGSEAFF. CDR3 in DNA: TGTGCCAGCCACGAGGGTAGTGAAGCTTTCTTT.

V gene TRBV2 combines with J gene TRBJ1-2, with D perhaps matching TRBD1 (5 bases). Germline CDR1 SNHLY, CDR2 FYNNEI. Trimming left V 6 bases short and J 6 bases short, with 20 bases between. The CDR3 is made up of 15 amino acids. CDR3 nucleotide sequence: TGTGCCAGCAGGGGCGACCTATTATGGGGGGATGGCTACACCTTC. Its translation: CASRGDLLWGDGYTF.

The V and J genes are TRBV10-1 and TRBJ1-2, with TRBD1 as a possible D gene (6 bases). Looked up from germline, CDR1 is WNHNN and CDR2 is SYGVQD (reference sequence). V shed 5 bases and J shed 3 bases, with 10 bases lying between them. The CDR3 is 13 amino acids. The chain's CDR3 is CASSPDRYYGYTF. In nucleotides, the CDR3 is TGCGCCAGCAGTCCGGACAGATACTATGGCTACACCTTC.

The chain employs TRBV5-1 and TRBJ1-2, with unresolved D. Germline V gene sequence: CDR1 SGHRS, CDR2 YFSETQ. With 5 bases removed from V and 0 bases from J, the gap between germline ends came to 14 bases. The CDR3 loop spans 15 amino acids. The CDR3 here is CASRIGLLANYGYTF. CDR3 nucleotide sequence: TGCGCCAGCAGAATCGGACTGTTAGCTAACTATGGCTACACCTTC.

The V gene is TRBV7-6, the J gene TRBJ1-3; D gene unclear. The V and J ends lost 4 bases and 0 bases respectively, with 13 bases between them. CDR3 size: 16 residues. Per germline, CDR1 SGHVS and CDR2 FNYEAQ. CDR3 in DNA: TGTGCCAGCAGCTCTCGCCAAGGCCTCTCTGGAAACACCATATATTTT. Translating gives CASSSRQGLSGNTIYF.

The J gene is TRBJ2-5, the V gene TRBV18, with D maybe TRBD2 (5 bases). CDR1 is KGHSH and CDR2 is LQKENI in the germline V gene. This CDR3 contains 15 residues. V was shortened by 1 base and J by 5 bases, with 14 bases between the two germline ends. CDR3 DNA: TGTGCCAGCTCACCACGCACAACTAGTTGGGAGACCCAGTACTTC. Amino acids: CASSPRTTSWETQYF.

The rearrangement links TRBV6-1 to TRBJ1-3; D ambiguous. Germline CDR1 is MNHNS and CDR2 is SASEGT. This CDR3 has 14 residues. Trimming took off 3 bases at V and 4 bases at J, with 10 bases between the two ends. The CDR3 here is CASSEAGTGNTIYF. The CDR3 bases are TGTGCCAGCAGTGAGGCGGGTACCGGAAACACCATATATTTT.

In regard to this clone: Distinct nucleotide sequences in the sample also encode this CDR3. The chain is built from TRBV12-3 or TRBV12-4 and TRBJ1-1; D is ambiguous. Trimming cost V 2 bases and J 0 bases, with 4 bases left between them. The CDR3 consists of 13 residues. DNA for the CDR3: TGTGCCAGCAGTTTACGCGTGAACACTGAAGCTTTCTTT. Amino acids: CASSLRVNTEAFF.

This CDR3 is CASSRDRIREPQHF. In nucleotides, the CDR3 is TGTGCCAGCTCTAGGGACAGGATCCGTGAGCCCCAGCATTTT. The V call is TRBV18, the J call TRBJ1-5; TRBD1 matches 8 bases. CDR3 length equals 14 residues. The junction had 9 bases not matched to a gene; V was cut back by 6 bases and J by 8 bases. Germline CDR1 reads KGHSH; CDR2 reads LQKENI. The whole variable domain, filled in from reference TRBV18 and TRBJ1-5, reads NAGVMQNPRHLVRRRGQEARLRCSPMKGHSHVYWYRQLPEEGLKFMVYLQKENIIDESGMPKERFSAEFPKEGPSILRIQQVVRGDSAAYFCASSRDRIREPQHFGDGTRLSIL.

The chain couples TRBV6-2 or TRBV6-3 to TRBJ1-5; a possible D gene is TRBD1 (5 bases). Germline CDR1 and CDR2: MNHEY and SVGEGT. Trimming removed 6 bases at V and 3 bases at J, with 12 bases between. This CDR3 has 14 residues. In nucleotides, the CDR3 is TGTGCCAGCAGCCCCCTTGGGGCCAATCAGCCCCAGCATTTT. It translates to CASSPLGANQPQHF.

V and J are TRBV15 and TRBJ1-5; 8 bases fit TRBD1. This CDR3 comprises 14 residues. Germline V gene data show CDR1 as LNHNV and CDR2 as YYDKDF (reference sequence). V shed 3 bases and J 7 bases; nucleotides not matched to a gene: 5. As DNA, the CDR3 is TGTGCCACCAGCAGGCAGACAGGGGACCAGCCCCAGCATTTT. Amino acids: CATSRQTGDQPQHF.

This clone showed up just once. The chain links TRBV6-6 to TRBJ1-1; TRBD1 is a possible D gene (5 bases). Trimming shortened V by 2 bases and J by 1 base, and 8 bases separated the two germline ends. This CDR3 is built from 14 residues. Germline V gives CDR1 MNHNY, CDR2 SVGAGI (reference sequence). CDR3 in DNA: TGTGCCAGCAGTTACGACAGTGGGAACACTGAAGCTTTCTTT. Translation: CASSYDSGNTEAFF.

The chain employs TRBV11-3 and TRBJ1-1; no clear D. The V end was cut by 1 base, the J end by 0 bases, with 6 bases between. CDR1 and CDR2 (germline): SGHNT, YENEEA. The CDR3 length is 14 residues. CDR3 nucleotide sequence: TGTGCCAGCAGCTTAGCGGGGTTGAACACTGAAGCTTTCTTT. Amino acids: CASSLAGLNTEAFF.

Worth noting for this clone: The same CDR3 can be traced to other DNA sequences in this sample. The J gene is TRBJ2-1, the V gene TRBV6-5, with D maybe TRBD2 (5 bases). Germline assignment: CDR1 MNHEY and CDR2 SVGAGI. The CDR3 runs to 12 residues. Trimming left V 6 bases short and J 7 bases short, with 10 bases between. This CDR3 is CASSWERNEQFF. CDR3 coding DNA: TGTGCCAGCAGCTGGGAGCGTAATGAGCAGTTCTTC.

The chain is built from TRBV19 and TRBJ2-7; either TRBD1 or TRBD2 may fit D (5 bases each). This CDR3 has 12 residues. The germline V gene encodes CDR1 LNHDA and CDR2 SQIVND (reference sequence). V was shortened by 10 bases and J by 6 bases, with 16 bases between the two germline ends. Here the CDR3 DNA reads TGTGCCACCTTGGGACCGCTCCGCGAGCAGTACGTC. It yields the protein CATLGPLREQYV.

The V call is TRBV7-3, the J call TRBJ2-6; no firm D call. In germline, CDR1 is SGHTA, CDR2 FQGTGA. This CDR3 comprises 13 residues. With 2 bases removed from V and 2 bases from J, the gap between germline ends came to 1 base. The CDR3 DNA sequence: TGTGCCAGCAGCTTAGCTGGGGCCAACGTCCTGACTTTC. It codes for CASSLAGANVLTF.

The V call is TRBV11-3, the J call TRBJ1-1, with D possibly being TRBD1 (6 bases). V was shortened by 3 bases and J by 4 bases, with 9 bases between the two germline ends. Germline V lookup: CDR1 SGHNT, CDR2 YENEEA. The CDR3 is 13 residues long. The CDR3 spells CASSFGGGTEAFF. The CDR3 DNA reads TGTGCCAGCAGCTTTGGAGGGGGCACTGAAGCTTTCTTT.

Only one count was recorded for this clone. CDR3 region: CASSYSEGASYEQYF. CDR3 nucleotide sequence: TGTGCCAGCAGTTACTCGGAGGGGGCTAGCTACGAGCAGTACTTC. The chain recombines TRBV6-5 with TRBJ2-7; tentative D call: TRBD1 (7 bases). This CDR3 is 15 amino acids long. Deletions cut 0 bases from V and 3 bases from J, with 12 bases between. CDR1 and CDR2 (germline): MNHEY, SVGAGI.

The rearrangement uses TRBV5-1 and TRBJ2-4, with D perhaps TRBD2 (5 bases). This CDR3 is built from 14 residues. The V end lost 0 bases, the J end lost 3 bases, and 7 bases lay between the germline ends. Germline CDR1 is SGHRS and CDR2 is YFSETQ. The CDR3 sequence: CASSLGGNKNIQYF. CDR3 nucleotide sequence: TGCGCCAGCAGCTTGGGAGGGAACAAAAACATTCAGTACTTC.

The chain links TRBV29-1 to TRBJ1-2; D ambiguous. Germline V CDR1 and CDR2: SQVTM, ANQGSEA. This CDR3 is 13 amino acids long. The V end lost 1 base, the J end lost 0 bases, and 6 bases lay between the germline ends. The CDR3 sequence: CSVEGQANYGYTF. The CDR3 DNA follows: TGCAGCGTTGAAGGCCAGGCTAACTATGGCTACACCTTC.

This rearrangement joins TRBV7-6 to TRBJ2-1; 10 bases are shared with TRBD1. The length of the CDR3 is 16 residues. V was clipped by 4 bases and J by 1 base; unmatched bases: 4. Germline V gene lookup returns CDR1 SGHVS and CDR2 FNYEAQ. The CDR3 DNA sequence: TGTGCCAGCAGCTCGTTGGGACAGGGGTCCTACAATGAGCAGTTCTTC. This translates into CASSSLGQGSYNEQFF.

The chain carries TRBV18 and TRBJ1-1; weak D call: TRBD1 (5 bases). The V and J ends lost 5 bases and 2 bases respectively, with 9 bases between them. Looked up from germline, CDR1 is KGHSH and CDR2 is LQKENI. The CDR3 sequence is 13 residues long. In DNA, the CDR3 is TGTGCCAGCTCATCTGGGGGAAACACTGAAGCTTTCTTT. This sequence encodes CASSSGGNTEAFF.

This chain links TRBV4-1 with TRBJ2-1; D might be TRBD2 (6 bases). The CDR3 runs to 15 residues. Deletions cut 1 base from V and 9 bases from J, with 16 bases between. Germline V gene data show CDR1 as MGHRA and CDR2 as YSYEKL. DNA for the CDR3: TGCGCCAGCAGCCAAGCCGGCCCTACTAGCAGTGAGCAGTTCTTC. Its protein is CASSQAGPTSSEQFF.